The 27 T cell receptor beta chains given below trace back to one sample, sequenced in a study of shared clonotypes between healthy human individuals. The assay was immunoSEQ multiplex PCR, and TCRdb's table has in-frame clones only and misses some. The sample yields over 700,000 clones, over 60% seen once. Specimen: memory CD4+ T cells sorted from blood. Subset reported: CD45RA-negative fraction. Source of these receptors: a woman in her thirties in good health.

Points on this clone: This sequence may be a read error, since a much larger clone differs from it by one base. The V call is TRBV2, the J call TRBJ1-2, with D unclear. The germline V gene has CDR1 SNHLY and CDR2 FYNNEI. V was pared by 0 bases and J by 5 bases, with 4 bases between. CDR3 length: 12 residues. This chain's CDR3 is CASSEARYGYTF. The CDR3 DNA reads TGTGCCAGCAGTGAAGCGCGGTATGGCTACACCTTC.

The chain joins TRBV6-1 to TRBJ1-1; D possibly corresponds to TRBD1 (6 bases). This CDR3 comprises 14 residues. Looked up from germline, CDR1 is MNHNS and CDR2 is SASEGT. V was trimmed by 2 bases and J by 4 bases, leaving 11 bases between them. Written as DNA, the CDR3 is TGTGCCAGCAGTGAAAAACAGGGATTCACTGAAGCTTTCTTT. It specifies CASSEKQGFTEAFF.

CDR3 protein: CATSRDRTGVEKLFF. The DNA of the CDR3 is TGTGCCACCAGCAGAGATCGGACAGGGGTAGAAAAACTGTTTTTT. The V call is TRBV15, the J call TRBJ1-4; 9 positions agree with TRBD1. V gave up 0 bases and J gave up 8 bases; unmatched junction bases: 4. The CDR3 is 15 amino acids. Germline lookup yields CDR1 LNHNV and CDR2 YYDKDF (reference sequence).

This clone was counted a few times. V is TRBV2 and J is TRBJ2-7; no reliable D call. The germline CDR1 and CDR2 sequences are SNHLY and FYNNEI. The CDR3 totals 13 residues. Trimming took 3 bases from V and 2 from J, leaving 8 bases between them. As DNA, the CDR3 is TGTGCCAGCAGTGAGCCCGGAGCCTACGAGCAGTACTTC. This encodes CASSEPGAYEQYF.

The chain is built from TRBV30 and TRBJ2-1; 7 bases match TRBD2. Trimming at V came to 2 bases and at J to 7 bases, leaving 2 bases not matched to a gene. Germline V gives CDR1 GTSNPN, CDR2 SVGIG (reference sequence). The CDR3 runs to 12 residues. The CDR3 nucleotides are TGTGCCTGGAGTCTACTAGCGAATGAGCAGTTCTTC. Its translation: CAWSLLANEQFF.

This chain joins TRBV19 and TRBJ1-1, with 10 bases aligning to TRBD1. CDR1 is LNHDA and CDR2 is SQIVND in the germline V gene (reference sequence). This CDR3 is 14 amino acids long. V lost 5 bases to trimming and J lost 4 bases; unmatched junction nucleotides: 4. CDR3 nucleotides: TGTGCCAGTAGTGTCGACAGGGGGCTCACTGAAGCTTTCTTT. This codes for CASSVDRGLTEAFF.

The chain combines TRBV5-5 with TRBJ2-3; D is undetermined. V lost 4 bases, J lost 8 bases, and 11 bases lay in between. The germline V gene encodes CDR1 SGHKS and CDR2 YYEKEE (reference sequence). This CDR3 spans 12 amino acids. The CDR3 coding sequence is TGTGCCAGCAGCGACCGAGTAGGTACGCAGTATTTT. It specifies CASSDRVGTQYF.

This rearrangement joins TRBV10-3 to TRBJ2-1; TRBD1 agrees at 8 bases. Germline V lookup: CDR1 ENHRY, CDR2 SYGVKD. This CDR3 is 13 amino acids long. Unmatched junction bases numbered 5, after V lost 8 bases and J lost 5 bases. The chain's CDR3 is CAIWTGLHNEQFF. The CDR3 DNA follows: TGTGCCATCTGGACAGGGCTCCACAATGAGCAGTTCTTC.

This clone was found a few times. In nucleotides, the CDR3 is TGTGCCAGCAGCTTAGTGGTTGGGAGCGGGAGGGCCAACAATGAGCAGTTCTTC. Protein product: CASSLVVGSGRANNEQFF. V gene TRBV7-8 combines with J gene TRBJ2-1, with 10 bases fitting TRBD2. CDR3 length equals 18 residues. Unmatched junction bases numbered 11, after V lost 1 base and J lost 5 bases. The germline V gene encodes CDR1 SGHVS and CDR2 FQNEAQ. Complete variable domain (other parts from reference TRBV7-8 and TRBJ2-1): GAGVSQSPRYKVAKRGQDVALRCDPISGHVSLFWYQQALGQGPEFLTYFQNEAQLDKSGLPSDRFFAERPEGSVSTLKIQRTQQEDSAVYLCASSLVVGSGRANNEQFFGPGTRLTVL.

This clone was recorded once. The chain is built from TRBV7-3 and TRBJ1-5; D may be TRBD1 (6 bases). Trimming stripped 4 bases from V and 4 bases from J, with 8 bases between. This CDR3 contains 13 residues. From germline, CDR1 is SGHTA and CDR2 FQGTGA. DNA for the CDR3: TGTGCCAGCAGCTGGGACACGAATCAGCCCCAGCATTTT. This codes for CASSWDTNQPQHF.

This sequence joins TRBV5-4 and TRBJ2-1; TRBD2 aligns across 10 bases. The V gene's germline CDR1 is SGHNT and CDR2 YYREEE (reference sequence). V shed 4 bases and J 3 bases; nucleotides not matched to a gene: 10. This CDR3 spans 17 amino acids. The CDR3 loop reads CASSEQKLAGLYNEQFF. CDR3 nucleotides: TGTGCCAGCAGCGAACAAAAACTAGCGGGACTCTACAATGAGCAGTTCTTC.

As DNA, the CDR3 is TGTGCCAGCAGTGATGAAGGGGCAGGGGATATGAACACTGAAGCTTTCTTT. Residues: CASSDEGAGDMNTEAFF. The V and J genes are TRBV2 and TRBJ1-1, with D perhaps TRBD1 (6 bases). Germline V lookup: CDR1 SNHLY, CDR2 FYNNEI. The CDR3 spans 17 residues. V was trimmed by 3 bases and J by 0 bases, leaving 17 bases between them.

The rearrangement uses TRBV5-1 and TRBJ2-1; 8 bases are shared with TRBD1. Trimming cost V 4 bases and J 0 bases; bases outside gene matches: 6. The germline V gene encodes CDR1 SGHRS and CDR2 YFSETQ. CDR3 length: 16 residues. CDR3 protein: CASSVNTGGSYNEQFF. For the CDR3, the DNA is TGCGCCAGCAGCGTTAACACAGGGGGCTCCTACAATGAGCAGTTCTTC.

This clone was seen only once. The genes are TRBV7-9 and TRBJ1-1; D is unresolved. The CDR3 runs to 12 residues. The V gene lost 1 base and the J gene lost 5 bases, with 5 bases spanning the gap. CDR1 and CDR2 from the germline V gene are SEHNR and FQNEAQ (reference sequence). The DNA for the CDR3 is TGTGCCAGCAGCTTAGTCCATACTGAAGCTTTCTTT. It translates to CASSLVHTEAFF.

The V call is TRBV11-1, the J call TRBJ2-3, with a tentative D call TRBD1 (6 bases). Germline V gene lookup returns CDR1 SGHAT and CDR2 FQDESV (reference sequence). Trimming pared 5 bases from V and 0 bases from J, leaving 21 bases between. The CDR3 covers 18 residues. The CDR3 DNA follows: TGTGCCAGCAGCCCTACCTTGTCGAGGGGGATGAGCACAGATACGCAGTATTTT. Residues: CASSPTLSRGMSTDTQYF.

V and J are TRBV4-1 and TRBJ2-5; 7 nucleotides agree with TRBD1. The CDR3 totals 14 residues. The germline gives CDR1 MGHRA, CDR2 YSYEKL. Trimming took 4 bases from V and 4 from J; bases not matched to a gene: 6. The CDR3 nucleotides read TGCGCCAGCAGCCCCCGACAGGGTGGAGAGACCCAGTACTTC. Residues: CASSPRQGGETQYF.

The chain links TRBV6-9 to TRBJ1-1; D call uncertain. With 3 bases removed from V and 5 bases from J, the gap between germline ends came to 13 bases. Germline V CDR1 and CDR2: MNHGY, SVAAGI. The CDR3 covers 14 residues. In DNA form, the CDR3 reads TGTGCCAGCAGTTACTCGATAGCGGGTACTGAAGCTTTCTTT. It specifies CASSYSIAGTEAFF.

The chain uses TRBV28 and TRBJ2-1; TRBD1 aligns across 10 bases. Germline V lookup: CDR1 MDHEN, CDR2 SYDVKM. The J segment lost 6 bases and the V segment lost 8 bases, leaving 7 bases of the junction unmatched. The CDR3 spans 14 residues. The CDR3 sequence: CASGGGQGSNEQFF. The DNA for the CDR3 is TGTGCCAGCGGTGGGGGACAGGGGAGCAATGAGCAGTTCTTC.

This clone occurred a few times. The J gene is TRBJ1-1, the V gene TRBV18; 10 bases fit TRBD1. The CDR3 length is 17 residues. Looked up from germline, CDR1 is KGHSH and CDR2 is LQKENI. V lost 4 bases, J lost 5 bases, and 13 bases stayed unmatched. The CDR3 region has the DNA TGTGCCAGCTCACGTGCTGGGACAGGGGAGGGTGGGACTGAAGCTTTCTTT. It codes for CASSRAGTGEGGTEAFF.

V is TRBV4-2 and J is TRBJ2-5; TRBD2 aligns across 9 bases. Trimming at V came to 6 bases and at J to 2 bases, leaving 10 bases not matched to a gene. The germline V gene has CDR1 LGHNA and CDR2 YNFKEQ. The CDR3 is 16 residues long. The DNA for the CDR3 is TGTGCCAGCAGTCGATGGGCGGGAGGGGCACAAGAGACCCAGTACTTC. This sequence encodes CASSRWAGGAQETQYF.

This clone came up a few times. The chain is built from TRBV29-1 and TRBJ2-7; D is unresolved. Deletions cut 6 bases from V and 3 bases from J, with 15 bases between. CDR1 is SQVTM and CDR2 is ANQGSEA in the germline V gene. The CDR3 is made up of 13 amino acids. The CDR3 nucleotides are TGCAGCGTCGCTAAAGGTTCTGGCTACGAGCAGTACTTC. Its translation is CSVAKGSGYEQYF.

V usage is TRBV19 and J usage is TRBJ2-3; 9 bases map to TRBD2. Unmatched junction bases numbered 8, after V lost 7 bases and J lost 6 bases. CDR1 LNHDA and CDR2 SQIVND come from the germline V gene (reference sequence). CDR3 size: 14 residues. CDR3 residues: CASKFSGSADTQYF. As DNA, the CDR3 is TGTGCCAGTAAATTTAGCGGGAGTGCCGATACGCAGTATTTT.

The V call is TRBV18, the J call TRBJ1-1; the D is unclear. V was shortened by 3 bases and J by 8 bases, with 13 bases between the two germline ends. The CDR3 runs 13 residues. Per the germline V gene, CDR1 is KGHSH and CDR2 is LQKENI. CDR3 DNA: TGTGCCAGCTCACCGGCCAATACTTTAGAAGCTTTCTTT. Translated: CASSPANTLEAFF.

The rearrangement links TRBV28 to TRBJ2-7; D is possibly TRBD2 (6 bases). Germline lookup yields CDR1 MDHEN and CDR2 SYDVKM. The ends were cut back, 7 bases at V and 3 bases at J, with 13 bases in the middle. The CDR3 sequence is 13 residues long. The CDR3 region has the DNA TGTGCCAGCAACCTTATGGGGGGCTACGAGCAGTACTTC. Protein product: CASNLMGGYEQYF.

This sequence joins TRBV28 and TRBJ1-1; D unresolved. The CDR3 extends over 14 amino acids. Trimming stripped 5 bases from V and 7 bases from J, with 17 bases between. Germline V CDR1 and CDR2: MDHEN, SYDVKM. Here the CDR3 DNA reads TGTGCCAGCAGTGAAAGCCACACCGCCTATGAAGCTTTCTTT. Protein: CASSESHTAYEAFF.

On this clone itself: The same CDR3 is also encoded by other DNA sequences in this sample. The chain couples TRBV4-1 to TRBJ1-2, with unresolved D. Germline V lookup: CDR1 MGHRA, CDR2 YSYEKL. The CDR3 has 16 residues. Between the trimmed V and J ends, which lost 1 base and 5 bases, there was a span of 17 bases. The CDR3 DNA sequence: TGCGCCAGCAGCCAAGGGGAGGGCGCTAGGGATTATGGCTACACCTTC. Translating gives CASSQGEGARDYGYTF.

The V and J genes are TRBV5-8 and TRBJ1-4; perhaps TRBD1 as D (5 bases). Germline V lookup: CDR1 SGHTS, CDR2 YDEGEE. The V and J ends lost 1 base and 3 bases respectively, with 13 bases between them. The CDR3 spans 16 residues. The CDR3 spells CASSLNRGQANEKLFF. DNA of the CDR3: TGTGCCAGCAGCTTGAATCGGGGCCAGGCTAATGAAAAACTGTTTTTT.